These 11 T cell receptor beta chains originate from one sample sequenced in a study of OX40 agonist ivuxolimab in advanced cancers. Clones were read by immunoSEQ multiplex PCR, and TCRdb kept only the in-frame ones, dropping some. The sample contains some 30,000 clones, 65% to 75% of which appear only once. Specimen: CD4+ or CD8+ T cells sorted from blood, collected in a trial of the OX40 agonist ivuxolimab. Receptors were obtained from an adult with an advanced solid tumor such as melanoma, head and neck, liver or kidney cancer.

This sequence joins TRBV7-9 and TRBJ2-7; D unresolved. The CDR3 covers 12 residues. V lost 3 bases and J 5 bases, leaving 8 bases between the germline ends. Looked up from germline, CDR1 is SEHNR and CDR2 is FQNEAQ (reference sequence). CDR3 loop: CASSLLGDEQYF. The CDR3 DNA follows: TGTGCCAGCAGCTTGCTTGGTGACGAGCAGTACTTC.

The DNA of the CDR3 is TGTGCCAGCAGCGGGTATTTCCAAGAGACCCAGTACTTC. Its protein is CASSGYFQETQYF. The chain is built from TRBV7-2 and TRBJ2-5; D uncertain. Germline lookup yields CDR1 SGHTA and CDR2 FQGNSA. V shed 5 bases and J shed 1 base, with 8 bases lying between them. This CDR3 region has 13 residues.

The chain recombines TRBV11-2 with TRBJ2-1; 13 bases are shared with TRBD2. The germline CDR1 and CDR2 sequences are SGHAT and FQNNGV. The CDR3 is made up of 20 amino acids. V shed 0 bases, J shed 9 bases, and the junction held 17 bases outside the gene matches. The CDR3 nucleotides are TGTGCCAGCAGCTTAGATGGGCGACTAGCGGGGGGCCGGGGGCTCGGTGAGCAGTTCTTC. Translation gives CASSLDGRLAGGRGLGEQFF.

The chain combines TRBV7-2 with TRBJ1-4; TRBD1 matches at 8 bases. Germline CDR1 is SGHTA and CDR2 is FQGNSA. The CDR3 covers 16 residues. The trim removed 5 bases at V and 0 bases at J, leaving 5 bases unmatched. The CDR3, as DNA: TGTGCCAGCAGCCTCAGGGGGCCTCCAACTAATGAAAAACTGTTTTTT. It codes for CASSLRGPPTNEKLFF.

The CDR3 reads CASSPDLGGNTEAFF. CDR3 sequence (DNA): TGTGCCAGCTCACCAGATCTTGGGGGTAACACTGAAGCTTTCTTT. The chain joins TRBV18 to TRBJ1-1; D possibly corresponds to TRBD1 (5 bases). This CDR3 has 15 residues. Trimming cost V 2 bases and J 2 bases, with 12 bases left between them. Germline lookup yields CDR1 KGHSH and CDR2 LQKENI.

This clone has just one count. The chain joins TRBV18 to TRBJ1-1, with a possible D match to TRBD1 (5 bases). Germline assignment: CDR1 KGHSH and CDR2 LQKENI. V gave up 5 bases and J gave up 4 bases, with 14 bases separating them. The CDR3 spans 14 residues. CDR3 sequence (DNA): TGTGCCAGCTCAACCGGGACTCAGGGCACTGAAGCTTTCTTT. It is translated as CASSTGTQGTEAFF.

The V and J genes are TRBV9 and TRBJ1-2; 7 bases agree with TRBD1. Germline CDR1 SGDLS, CDR2 YYNGEE. Trimming took 6 bases from V and 4 from J; bases not matched to a gene: 6. This CDR3 spans 13 amino acids. The CDR3 DNA reads TGTGCCAGCACCCCGACAGGGTCCTATGGCTACACCTTC. It translates to CASTPTGSYGYTF.

The V call is TRBV18, the J call TRBJ2-7, with D maybe TRBD2 (6 bases). The CDR3 consists of 15 residues. V gave up 2 bases and J gave up 2 bases, with 13 bases separating them. CDR1 and CDR2 from the germline V gene are KGHSH and LQKENI. The CDR3 here is CASSPSSGLAYEQYF. CDR3 in DNA: TGTGCCAGCTCACCAAGTAGCGGCCTTGCCTACGAGCAGTACTTC.

This clone was observed a few times. The chain couples TRBV7-2 to TRBJ1-2; tentatively, D is TRBD1 (6 bases). The V end was cut by 5 bases, the J end by 7 bases, with 17 bases between. Germline CDR1 and CDR2: SGHTA and FQGNSA. CDR3 length equals 14 residues. The CDR3 reads CASSPPGQSAGYTF. DNA for the CDR3: TGTGCCAGCAGCCCTCCGGGACAATCCGCTGGCTACACCTTC.

The chain combines TRBV29-1 with TRBJ1-2, with D perhaps TRBD1 (5 bases). The CDR3 is 13 amino acids. CDR1 and CDR2 (germline): SQVTM, ANQGSEA. Deletions cut 4 bases from V and 8 bases from J, with 17 bases between. CDR3 DNA: TGCAGCGTTGGGGACTCTTTGCGTTCAGGCTACACCTTC. The encoded protein is CSVGDSLRSGYTF. The full variable domain, its missing parts supplied by reference TRBV29-1 and TRBJ1-2, is SAVISQKPSRDICQRGTSLTIQCQVDSQVTMMFWYRQQPGQSLTLIATANQGSEATYESGFVIDKFPISRPNLTFSTLTVSNMSPEDSSIYLCSVGDSLRSGYTFGSGTRLTVV.

The V and J genes are TRBV9 and TRBJ2-2, with 7 bases that match TRBD1. Germline CDR1 is SGDLS and CDR2 is YYNGEE. CDR3 size: 14 residues. Unmatched junction bases numbered 3, after V lost 2 bases and J lost 5 bases. CDR3 in amino acids: CASSVLQGTGELFF. CDR3 sequence (DNA): TGTGCCAGCAGCGTTTTACAGGGGACCGGGGAGCTGTTTTTT.